A selection of T cell receptor beta chains follows, all from one sample in a study of human T cells and chemical hapten exposure. TCRdb recomputed calls from the RACE reads with MiXCR, one row per CDR3 protein. Of roughly 200,000 distinct CDR3 sequences in the sample, approximately 24% are singletons; the top ten hold under 2.5%. This specimen was whole blood, taken in connection with sensitization to the hapten diphenylcyclopropenone (DPC). The receptors shown here come from a woman aged 40 to 50 with alopecia areata. Some clones in this sample may be carry-over from other donors' samples. Each CDR3 is given with its conserved first and last residue. A D gene is named only where the DNA matches it firmly. Clone size appears in some rows only: once, few, many, or a class for an expanded clone.

clone_size	d_call	v_call	cdr3_aa
few	-	TRBV29-1	CSVGTGPGELFF
-	-	TRBV28	CASSSPDKPNEKLFF
-	-	TRBV7-9	CASRDIGGNTIYF
-	-	TRBV20-1	CSAPMGGLGTDTQYF
few	TRBD2	TRBV6-2/TRBV6-3	CASSQTSGIPGELFF
-	TRBD2	TRBV12-3/TRBV12-4	CASSFRGAGLATDTQYF
-	TRBD1	TRBV3-1	CASSFPGQGKDEQYF
few	TRBD2	TRBV11-1	CASSLSSSGTYEQYF
few	-	TRBV7-2	CASSLAGTRNEQFF
-	-	TRBV20-1	CSARPIRGAGYNEQFF
few	-	TRBV6-1	CASNRTPNTEAFF
few	-	TRBV7-3	CASSFEPSGYGYTF
few	-	TRBV29-1	CSVRTPGETQYF
many	-	TRBV3-1	CASSQGIGGGVREQYF
-	-	TRBV24-1	CATSDLKGGELFF
-	-	TRBV5-1	CASSLRGSTNEKLFF
few	-	TRBV6-1	CASSGPGSGAAYEQYF
-	-	TRBV4-2	CASSQDGWEQYF
-	-	TRBV6-5	CASSYVQRMEEQYF
many	-	TRBV7-9	CASGSYNEQFF
few	TRBD2	TRBV24-1	CATSDRTRVAYNEQFF
-	-	TRBV21-1	CASSKMSGGTDTQYF
-	-	TRBV7-8	CASSSRGGPAEQFF
few	-	TRBV28	CASSLEGLIKGNIQYF
-	-	TRBV15	CATRSRQNTEAFF
-	TRBD1	TRBV29-1	CSVGESTGLHEKLFF
once	-	TRBV4-2	CASSQGITSRYNEQFF
-	-	TRBV5-1	CASNDAGSRYGYTF
few	TRBD2	TRBV27	CASSTPSGSLDTQYF
-	-	TRBV25-1	CASKSSGGASYEQYF
few	TRBD2	TRBV6-5	CASSSTLAGRNEQFF
-	-	TRBV24-1	CATSAGTGKEAFF